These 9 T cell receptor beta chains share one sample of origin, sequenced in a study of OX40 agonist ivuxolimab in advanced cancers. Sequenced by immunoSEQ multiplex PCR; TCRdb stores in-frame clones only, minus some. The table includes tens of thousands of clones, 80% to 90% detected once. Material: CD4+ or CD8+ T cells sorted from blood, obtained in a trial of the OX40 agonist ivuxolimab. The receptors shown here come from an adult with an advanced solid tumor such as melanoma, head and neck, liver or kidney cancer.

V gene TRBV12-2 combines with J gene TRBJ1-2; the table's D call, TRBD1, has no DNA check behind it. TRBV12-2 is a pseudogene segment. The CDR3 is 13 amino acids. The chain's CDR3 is CASRLGAHGGYTF. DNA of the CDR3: TGTGCAAGTCGCTTAGGGGCCCACGGCGGCTACACCTTC.

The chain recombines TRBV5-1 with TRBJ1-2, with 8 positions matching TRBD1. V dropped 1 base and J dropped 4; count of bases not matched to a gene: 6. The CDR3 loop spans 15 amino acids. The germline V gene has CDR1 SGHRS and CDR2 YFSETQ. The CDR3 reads CASSLLQGALYGYTF. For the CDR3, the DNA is TGCGCCAGCAGCTTGCTTCAGGGGGCCCTCTATGGCTACACCTTC. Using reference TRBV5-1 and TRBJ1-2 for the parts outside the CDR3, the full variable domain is KAGVTQTPRYLIKTRGQQVTLSCSPISGHRSVSWYQQTPGQGLQFLFEYFSETQRNKGNFPGRFSGRQFSNSRSEMNVSTLELGDSALYLCASSLLQGALYGYTFGSGTRLTVV.

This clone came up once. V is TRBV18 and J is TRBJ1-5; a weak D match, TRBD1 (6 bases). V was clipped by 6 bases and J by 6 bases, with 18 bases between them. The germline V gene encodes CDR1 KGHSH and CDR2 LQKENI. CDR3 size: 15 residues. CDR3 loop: CASSPVRGAGQPQHF. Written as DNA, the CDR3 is TGTGCCAGCTCCCCTGTAAGGGGGGCAGGTCAGCCCCAGCATTTT.

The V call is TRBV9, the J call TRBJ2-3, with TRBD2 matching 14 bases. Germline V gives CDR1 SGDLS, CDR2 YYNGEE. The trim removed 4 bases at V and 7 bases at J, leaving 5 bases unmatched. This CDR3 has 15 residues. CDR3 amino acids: CASSLTSGGANTQYF. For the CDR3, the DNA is TGTGCCAGCAGCTTGACTAGCGGGGGGGCGAATACGCAGTATTTT. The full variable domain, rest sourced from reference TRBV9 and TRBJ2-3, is DSGVTQTPKHLITATGQRVTLRCSPRSGDLSVYWYQQSLDQGLQFLIQYYNGEERAKGNILERFSAQQFPDLHSELNLSSLELGDSALYFCASSLTSGGANTQYFGPGTRLTVL.

The CDR3 sequence: CASSSPPDGLYGYTF. CDR3 nucleotide sequence: TGTGCCAGCAGTTCCCCCCCGGACGGACTCTATGGCTACACCTTC. This chain links TRBV6-5 with TRBJ1-2; D is undetermined. V was pared by 4 bases and J by 4 bases, with 16 bases between. The CDR3 runs to 15 residues. In germline, CDR1 is MNHEY, CDR2 SVGAGI.

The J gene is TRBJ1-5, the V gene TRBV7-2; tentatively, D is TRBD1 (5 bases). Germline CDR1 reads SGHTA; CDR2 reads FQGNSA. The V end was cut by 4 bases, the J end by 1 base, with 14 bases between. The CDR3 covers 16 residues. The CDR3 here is CASSSTASLSNQPQHF. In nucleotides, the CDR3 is TGTGCCAGCAGCTCGACAGCGAGTCTCAGCAATCAGCCCCAGCATTTT.

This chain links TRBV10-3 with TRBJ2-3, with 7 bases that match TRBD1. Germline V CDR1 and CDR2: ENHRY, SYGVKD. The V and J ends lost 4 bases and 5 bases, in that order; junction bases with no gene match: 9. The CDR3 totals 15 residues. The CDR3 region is CAISVLGQTGDTQYF. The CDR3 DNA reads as TGTGCCATCAGTGTGCTGGGACAGACGGGAGATACGCAGTATTTT.

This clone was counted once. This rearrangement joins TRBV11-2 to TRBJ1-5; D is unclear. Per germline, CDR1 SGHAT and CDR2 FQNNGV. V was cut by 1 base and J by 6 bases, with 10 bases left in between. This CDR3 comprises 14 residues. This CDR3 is CASSLAGSGQPQHF. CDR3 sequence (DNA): TGTGCCAGCAGCTTAGCGGGCTCGGGTCAGCCCCAGCATTTT.

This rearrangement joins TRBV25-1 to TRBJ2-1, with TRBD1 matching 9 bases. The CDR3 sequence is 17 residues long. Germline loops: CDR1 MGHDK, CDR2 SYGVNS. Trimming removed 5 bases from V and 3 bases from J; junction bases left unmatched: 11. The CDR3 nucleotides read TGTGCCAGCAGTCCTCGGGAATGGACAGGGGACTACAATGAGCAGTTCTTC. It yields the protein CASSPREWTGDYNEQFF.